This TCR beta chain was captured in a study of T-cell memory formation after mild COVID-19. Study-level results: Day 15 to 85 contracting clones showed balanced CD4/CD8; later expanders leaned CD4+. A second wave of clones peaked on day 37, and their SARS-CoV-2 specificity went unconfirmed. Shrinking CD4+ clones resided mostly in CM and EM, and CD8+ ones in EMRA.

As regards this clonotype: What it recognizes is unknown.

Germline lookup yields CDR1 SGDLS and CDR2 YYNGEE. Trimming stripped 0 bases from V and 3 bases from J, with 9 bases between. CDR3 length: 14 amino acids. Constant-segment primers were used for 5'RACE, and the resulting TCR alpha and TCR beta cDNA libraries carried sample barcodes and UMIs. Each CDR3 protein is one row after TCRdb ran MiXCR on the 5' RACE reads. The sample includes 350,000 to 500,000 distinct CDR3 sequences, 20% to 25% of them seen just once. This TCR was recovered from an adult woman who had mild COVID-19 (a few samples of this study predate the infection). Cell type and time point are not known. The sequenced material came from PBMCs or a T cell subset sorted from them (not recorded which). The chain links TRBV9 to TRBJ2-5; D is perhaps TRBD1 (6 bases). Here the CDR3 DNA reads TGTGCCAGCAGCGTAGCGGCAGGGGAAGAGACCCAGTACTTC. Protein: CASSVAAGEETQYF.